This TCR beta chain was identified during a study of cytomegalovirus exposure and HLA in healthy donors (dated by TCRdb to about 2017). Background on the whole study: An earlier analysis of roughly 630 of the donors reported 250 to 300 Gb of sequence data and 100 million to 140 million unique TCR beta sequences from approximately 180 million T cells. An early release covering over 500 HLA-typed donors comprised 300 to 350 gigabases of sequencing data and some 79 million unique TCR sequences. Of the approximately 400 genotyped donors, approximately 83% fell in the genetic ancestry cluster associated with self-reported Caucasian donors. The study aimed to test whether signatures of past pathogen exposure could be identified by cataloging public T cell receptors. The T cell repertoires of about 700 subjects were profiled by immunosequencing and related to cytomegalovirus serostatus. A separate validation cohort of roughly 120 different subjects was used in addition to the 666-subject first cohort. High-throughput TCR immunosequencing, statistical association of individual TCRs with disease status, and machine learning were combined to predict cytomegalovirus infection status. To study patterns of TCR occurrence, a later analysis re-analyzed previously published TCR beta repertoires from 550 to 800 donors and added high-resolution HLA genotyping. Rather than drawing on any new phenotypic data, the later analysis identified candidate immune exposures from TCR beta sequences and the way those sequences occurred across donors. An earlier analysis of a few hundred of the donors applied high-throughput TCR beta sequencing to assess whether each TCR beta V gene segment acted as functional or pseudogenic. Donor age, sex, ethnicity and CMV serostatus were collected together with the repertoire data. Genome-wide SNP genotypes for about 65% of the roughly 670 donors were used in a later genetic analysis, which treated that subset as a discovery cohort. Every discovery cohort repertoire had been produced on one sequencing platform. Class I and class II HLA loci were covered by the typing at four-digit resolution. The number of donors typed differed by locus, with about 629-640 for A, B, C, DRB1 and DQB1, around 560 for DQA1, approximately 580 for DPA1, and some 450 for DPB1. Five DR-DQ haplotypes were handled as single units for association and clustering, since linkage in the cohort was strong. Among 398 genotyped donors of the cohort, an average of roughly 230,000 unique TCR beta nucleotide sequences was sequenced per donor, of which 15% to 20% were non-productive. Here is what the overall study found, with its caveats: A later genetic analysis associated a missense DCLRE1C variant with V-gene and J-gene trimming of TCR beta chains, and an independent cohort replicated the association. CMV serostatus was the only immune exposure information available for the cohort. In a later genetic analysis, fewer N-insertions in productive TCRs were reported among donors in an Asian-associated ancestry cluster than the 666-donor mean. In an earlier analysis of around 500 of the donors, most TCR beta V segments appeared in productive rearrangements about 87% or about 30% of the time, broadly matching IMGT annotations. A further reported finding was that TCR beta sequences accurately predicted the HLA-A and HLA-B alleles for most subjects in the first cohort. A group of highly shared sequence variants was considered likely to be a technical artifact of the sequencing pipeline. The presence/absence analyses assumed that sequencing depth was roughly uniform across donors, and that assumption may not be true. A later analysis found that HLA-associated TCR beta chains were more clonally expanded and had lower generation probabilities than equally common non-associated chains. According to a later analysis, TCR association rates differed among HLA loci, with DRB1 alleles showing the most associated TCRs and HLA-C alleles showing the fewest. Cytomegalovirus status was reported to be diagnosed by the classifier with high specificity and sensitivity in both the original and validation cohorts. Some IMGT-functional V segments, including TRBV6-2 and TRBV6-3, could not be told apart with the 87-base-pair reads, so those segments were excluded. This cohort had only TCR beta chains sequenced, and the lack of alpha or paired-chain data limited which features could be detected. Correlated functional status among segregating V segments might reflect linkage disequilibrium, but an unknown experimental factor could not be ruled out. A later analysis reported that several top co-occurrence clusters appeared linked to parvovirus B19, influenza, CMV and Epstein-Barr virus. When HLA alleles, especially DR and DQ, strongly co-occurred, attributing TCR associations to individual alleles was difficult. Across donors, most TCR sequences were observed very rarely, whereas some public TCRs were present in many individuals. A few of the identified cytomegalovirus-associated TCR beta chains were confirmed in vitro to be specific for cytomegalovirus antigens. In a later analysis, most CMV-associated TCR beta chains were found to appear HLA-restricted, with HLA associations seemingly driven largely by CMV exposure. Because counts were too low, approximately 15 rarely observed V segments, including chromosome 9 orphons, were excluded from the earlier analysis of about 500 of the donors. According to the authors, the approach could potentially be generalized to other disease states and immunological phenotypes. Because HLA typing was unavailable for some donors at each locus, only the typed subset was used in association tests. In a later analysis, about 16,000 TCR beta sequences were associated with specific HLA alleles at a false discovery rate of 0.05. A total of 150 to 200 TCR beta chains were listed by the study as associated with cytomegalovirus.

In total, 630 or so healthy bone marrow donors made up the cohort. All cohort members were sampled while nominally healthy, although unrecorded immune exposures were likely present. The donor tested CMV seropositive and was one of the 289 seropositive cohort members. A peripheral blood sample was collected from each donor, and TCR beta sequencing was performed on peripheral blood mononuclear cells. Genomic DNA extraction from the blood cell samples was performed with the Qiagen DNeasy Blood Extraction Kit. On this clone itself: Which antigen it targets is not known.

Its CDR3 holds 14 amino acids, cysteine through phenylalanine. Kept here is only the CDR3 DNA, which spans 42 bases and is read in frame from base 1. Via the germline V gene, CDR1 is KGHSH and CDR2 LQKENI. Relative to germline, V is missing 3 bases and J is missing 5 bases, with 3 bases of the junction outside any gene match. Libraries came from the immunoSEQ multiplex PCR assay. A mixture of 60 forward primers for TCR Vbeta segments and 13 reverse primers for TCR Jbeta segments was used in the multiplex PCR. The CDR3 region of rearranged TCR beta genes was amplified from genomic DNA by a multiplex PCR assay. The amplified TCR beta libraries were sequenced on the Illumina HiSeq System as 87-base-pair reads. Regarding the original processing steps: A later analysis tallied tens of millions of unique TCR beta chains across the 600 to 700 repertoires, and approximately 9.9 million of those chains were shared by two or more donors. A nearest-neighbor algorithm error-corrected the raw reads and collapsed the reads into unique sequences, merging closely related sequences to remove PCR and sequencing errors. CDR3 sequences were aligned to IMGT reference sequences to assign V, D and J gene segments. Each retained sequence needed at least a six-nucleotide match to both a V gene segment and a J gene segment. Rearrangements were classified as productive when the CDR3 lacked stop codons and remained in frame with V and J, and all other rearrangements were classified as non-productive. Following IMGT convention, CDR3 was defined as the stretch from the second conserved V-encoded cysteine up to the conserved J-encoded phenylalanine. The earlier analysis of some 550 of the donors excluded any sequence lacking an unambiguous match to a single V gene segment. An earlier analysis of fewer than 750 of the donors classified V segments as functional when productive rearrangements were above 56.7% and as segregating when the standard deviation between donors was above 5%. A statistical classification framework was developed to diagnose cytomegalovirus status using the catalog of TCR beta chain sequences. V and J gene assignment, in a later analysis, came from comparing TCR nucleotide sequences with IMGT/GENE-DB human TR gene sequences. Using the TCRdist pipeline, a later analysis assigned CDR3 sequences along with most-parsimonious VDJ recombination scenarios. A later analysis defined each TCR beta chain by its CDR3 amino acid sequence plus V-gene family, and excluded reads lacking a unique V-gene family. As a way to deal with suspected cross-contamination and a sequencing artifact, a later analysis dropped approximately 570 nucleotide sequences that were highly shared and had low generation probability. A later analysis calculated a clonal expansion index for each public chain from normalized within-repertoire ranks of inferred template counts. In a later analysis, generation probabilities were computed with a VDJ recombination model fitted to out-of-frame rearrangements, and the resulting probabilities were checked against IGoR. Hypergeometric tests were used in a later analysis to score TCR-TCR, TCR-HLA and TCR-CMV co-occurrence, with a repertoire-size bias correction applied to the TCR pairs. In a later analysis, false discovery rates were estimated by permuting HLA or CMV assignments 20 times. In a later analysis, co-occurring TCRs were grouped with DBSCAN, and TCRdist sequence similarity was added when clustering was performed within HLA-allele-positive subsets. Repertoires with fewer than 30,000 or more than 120,000 public chains, plus five repertoires with anomalous nucleotide sharing, were excluded from co-occurrence clustering. The clones in this table, taken by TCRdb from immuneACCESS, are in-frame only. Not every clone is retained; where verified, under half of the shortfall comes from an unresolved V gene, and the cause of the rest is unknown. V, J and clone size reflect that table, while D and trimming were determined from the DNA. The table for this sample shows 70,000 to 100,000 clones. In total, the top ten clones hold about 5.5% of the sample.

The sequencing input was PBMCs. The sequence derives from a girl between 5 and 17 years old in good health and CMV-seropositive. Here the chain combines TRBV18 and TRBJ1-5; 8 bases in the middle match TRBD1. The sequence in DNA is TGTGCCAGCTCACCGGCCAGGGGGCATCAGCCCCAGCATTTT. Translation gives CASSPARGHQPQHF.